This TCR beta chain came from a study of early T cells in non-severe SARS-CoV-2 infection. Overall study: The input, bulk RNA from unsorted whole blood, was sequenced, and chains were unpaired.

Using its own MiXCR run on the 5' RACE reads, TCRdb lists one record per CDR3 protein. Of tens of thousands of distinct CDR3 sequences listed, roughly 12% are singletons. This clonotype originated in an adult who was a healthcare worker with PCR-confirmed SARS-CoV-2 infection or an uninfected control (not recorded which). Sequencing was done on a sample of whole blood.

As DNA, the CDR3 is TGTGCCAGCAGTGAAGTAAGAGTACTGCGCTCCTCTGGAAACACCATATATTTT. It is translated as CASSEVRVLRSSGNTIYF. This chain uses TRBV2 with TRBJ1-3; D is ambiguous. CDR3 length: 18 amino acids. Trimming cost V 1 base and J 0 bases, with 16 bases left between them. The V gene's germline CDR1 is SNHLY and CDR2 FYNNEI.